The 25 T cell receptor beta chains presented below share a single source sample, sequenced in a study of cytotoxic CD8 clonotypes in ibrutinib-treated CLL. The table came from immunoSEQ multiplex PCR; TCRdb's copy has only in-frame clones and leaves some out. The sample consists of some 30,000 clones, 70% to 80% of them appearing once. The sequencing here drew on PBMCs, taken after 36 months of ibrutinib treatment. These TCRs come from a human donor with chronic lymphocytic leukemia.

The rearrangement uses TRBV7-9 and TRBJ2-5; either TRBD1 or TRBD2 may supply D (6 bases each). V lost 0 bases and J 0 bases, leaving 11 bases between the germline ends. This CDR3 region has 16 residues. Germline CDR1 SEHNR, CDR2 FQNEAQ (reference sequence). The CDR3 sequence is CASSLAGGPNQETQYF. In nucleotides, the CDR3 is TGTGCCAGCAGCTTAGCAGGGGGGCCCAACCAAGAGACCCAGTACTTC.

The chain is built from TRBV7-6 and TRBJ2-5; 8 positions agree with TRBD2. The V gene end was trimmed by 6 bases and the J gene end by 1 base; junction bases not matched to a gene: 10. The CDR3 runs 16 residues. Germline-derived CDR1 and CDR2 are SGHVS and FNYEAQ. The CDR3 nucleotides are TGTGCCAGCAGTTCGGTACGGGGGGGAGTCCAAGAGACCCAGTACTTC. It specifies CASSSVRGGVQETQYF.

V gene TRBV4-1 combines with J gene TRBJ1-1; D is undetermined. The germline gives CDR1 MGHRA, CDR2 YSYEKL. CDR3 size: 17 residues. The V end was cut by 3 bases, the J end by 0 bases, with 17 bases between. CDR3 nucleotides: TGCGCCAGCAGCCAGGGCGGGTCTAACCTCATGAACACTGAAGCTTTCTTT. Translated: CASSQGGSNLMNTEAFF.

CDR3 sequence reads: CSVKEGTDTQYF. CDR3 nucleotides: TGCAGCGTTAAGGAGGGCACAGATACGCAGTATTTT. The chain has TRBV29-1 and TRBJ2-3, with a possible D match to TRBD2 (5 bases). The CDR3 is made up of 12 amino acids. Trimming shortened V by 5 bases and J by 1 base, and 7 bases separated the two germline ends. The V gene's germline CDR1 is SQVTM and CDR2 ANQGSEA.

This clone came up many times. V usage is TRBV10-3 and J usage is TRBJ1-2; D remains unclear. Between the trimmed V and J ends, which lost 2 bases and 4 bases, there was a span of 17 bases. CDR3 length: 16 residues. Germline assignment: CDR1 ENHRY and CDR2 SYGVKD. The CDR3 spells CAISEGFGDLGYGYTF. As DNA, the CDR3 is TGTGCCATCAGTGAGGGTTTTGGGGATCTCGGCTATGGCTACACCTTC.

The chain employs TRBV6-6 and TRBJ2-3, with 7 nucleotides matching TRBD1. Germline V gene data show CDR1 as MNHNY and CDR2 as SVGAGI (reference sequence). CDR3 length: 14 amino acids. Trimming took 6 bases from V and 2 from J; bases not matched to a gene: 5. The CDR3 nucleotides are TGTGCCAGCAGGAGACAGGGAAACACAGATACGCAGTATTTT. Protein sequence: CASRRQGNTDTQYF.

The rearrangement links TRBV6-6 to TRBJ2-5; 9 nucleotides line up with TRBD2. The CDR3 runs 14 residues. The trim removed 6 bases at V and 6 bases at J, leaving 8 bases unmatched. The germline gives CDR1 MNHNY, CDR2 SVGAGI (reference sequence). CDR3 residues: CASSSGTSRQTQYF. CDR3 nucleotide sequence: TGTGCCAGCAGCTCCGGGACTAGCAGGCAGACCCAGTACTTC.

The V call is TRBV9, the J call TRBJ2-1, with D possibly matching TRBD2 (5 bases). Germline V lookup: CDR1 SGDLS, CDR2 YYNGEE. The CDR3 spans 16 residues. V lost 0 bases, J lost 0 bases, and 10 bases lay in between. In DNA, the CDR3 is TGTGCCAGCAGCGTAGGGATAACTAGCTCCTACAATGAGCAGTTCTTC. Translating it yields CASSVGITSSYNEQFF.

This chain uses TRBV7-8 with TRBJ2-3; TRBD2 matches 11 bases. The ends lost 2 bases at V and 2 bases at J; junction bases unmatched: 9. The CDR3 has 18 residues. The V gene's germline CDR1 is SGHVS and CDR2 FQNEAQ. CDR3 region: CASSLPTRLAGNTDTQYF. The CDR3 DNA reads as TGTGCCAGCAGCTTACCTACCCGACTAGCGGGGAACACAGATACGCAGTATTTT.

This clone is a singleton in its sample. The chain couples TRBV15 to TRBJ1-1, with 10 bases matching TRBD1. The CDR3 is 15 residues long. Per the germline V gene, CDR1 is LNHNV and CDR2 is YYDKDF (reference sequence). J was trimmed by 5 bases and V by 5 bases; bases with no gene match: 8. The CDR3 sequence: CATSSRTGGGTEAFF. In nucleotides, the CDR3 is TGTGCCACCAGCTCCCGGACAGGGGGAGGTACTGAAGCTTTCTTT. Using reference TRBV15 and TRBJ1-1 for the parts outside the CDR3, the full variable domain is DAMVIQNPRYQVTQFGKPVTLSCSQTLNHNVMYWYQQKSSQAPKLLFHYYDKDFNNEADTPDNFQSRRPNTSFCFLDIRSPGLGDTAMYLCATSSRTGGGTEAFFGQGTRLTVV.

The chain is built from TRBV6-5 and TRBJ1-4, with D possibly matching TRBD1 (6 bases). The CDR3 runs 14 residues. CDR1 is MNHEY and CDR2 is SVGAGI in the germline V gene. Trimming left V 7 bases short and J 3 bases short, with 12 bases between. The CDR3 is CASTTGSANEKLFF. CDR3 sequence (DNA): TGTGCCAGCACCACAGGGAGTGCTAATGAAAAACTGTTTTTT.

This chain uses TRBV18 with TRBJ1-4; 10 nucleotides match TRBD1. The CDR3 totals 17 residues. With 5 bases clipped from V and 5 bases from J, the junction kept 11 bases outside the gene matches. CDR1 and CDR2 (germline): KGHSH, LQKENI. The chain's CDR3 is CASSAGTGVSGNEKLFF. The DNA of the CDR3 is TGTGCCAGCTCAGCCGGGACAGGGGTTTCGGGGAATGAAAAACTGTTTTTT.

V usage is TRBV5-4 and J usage is TRBJ1-1; possibly TRBD1 for D (6 bases). The CDR3 has 13 amino acids. Trimming took off 4 bases at V and 6 bases at J, with 13 bases between the two ends. The germline V gene has CDR1 SGHNT and CDR2 YYREEE (reference sequence). The CDR3: CASSLGPGAEAFF. The CDR3 DNA reads TGTGCCAGCAGCCTGGGACCAGGGGCTGAAGCTTTCTTT.

The genes are TRBV15 and TRBJ2-7; no firm D call. Germline V CDR1 and CDR2: LNHNV, YYDKDF (reference sequence). The CDR3 runs 16 residues. Trimming removed 0 bases from V and 7 bases from J, with 19 bases in between. CDR3 DNA sequence: TGTGCCACCAGCAGAGATCACCCAGGTACGAACGTGGAGCAGTACTTC. Protein sequence: CATSRDHPGTNVEQYF. Full variable domain (outside the CDR3, taken from reference TRBV15 and TRBJ2-7): DAMVIQNPRYQVTQFGKPVTLSCSQTLNHNVMYWYQQKSSQAPKLLFHYYDKDFNNEADTPDNFQSRRPNTSFCFLDIRSPGLGDTAMYLCATSRDHPGTNVEQYFGPGTRLTVT.

The V gene is TRBV30, the J gene TRBJ1-5; D is undetermined. CDR1 is GTSNPN and CDR2 is SVGIG in the germline V gene (reference sequence). This CDR3 is 14 amino acids long. V was pared by 0 bases and J by 6 bases, with 12 bases between. CDR3 amino acids: CAWSVLGMSQPQHF. For the CDR3, the DNA is TGTGCCTGGAGTGTACTAGGGATGAGTCAGCCCCAGCATTTT.

V and J are TRBV9 and TRBJ1-2, with a tentative D call TRBD1 (5 bases). CDR3 length: 14 amino acids. The V end lost 0 bases, the J end lost 8 bases, and 14 bases lay between the germline ends. CDR1 is SGDLS, CDR2 YYNGEE, per germline. The CDR3 protein is CASSVGAGPTGYTF. For the CDR3, the DNA is TGTGCCAGCAGCGTAGGGGCGGGACCGACAGGCTACACCTTC.

The chain carries TRBV10-3 and TRBJ2-3, with D perhaps matching TRBD2 (5 bases). Trimming took off 6 bases at V and 0 bases at J, with 16 bases between the two ends. CDR3 size: 16 residues. In germline, CDR1 is ENHRY, CDR2 SYGVKD. The CDR3 DNA follows: TGTGCCATCAGAGACGTCCGGGGTCCTAGCACAGATACGCAGTATTTT. This encodes CAIRDVRGPSTDTQYF.

In its sample, this clone was seen a few times. V usage is TRBV7-9 and J usage is TRBJ1-2; 7 bases line up with TRBD1. After removal of 7 bases from V and 5 bases from J, the junction contained 7 bases not matched to a gene. The germline gives CDR1 SEHNR, CDR2 FQNEAQ (reference sequence). The CDR3 extends over 13 amino acids. This CDR3 reads CASTVQQGYGYTF. DNA of the CDR3: TGTGCCAGCACCGTACAACAGGGGTATGGCTACACCTTC.

This chain uses TRBV5-8 with TRBJ2-1, with D uncertain. Germline-derived CDR1 and CDR2 are SGHTS and YDEGEE. V gave up 5 bases and J gave up 4 bases, with 4 bases separating them. The CDR3 contains 11 residues. CDR3 sequence: CASRLYNEQFF. Written as DNA, the CDR3 is TGTGCCAGCAGGCTTTACAATGAGCAGTTCTTC. The entire variable domain, with the rest obtained from reference TRBV5-8 and TRBJ2-1, is as follows: EAGVTQSPTHLIKTRGQQATLRCSPISGHTSVYWYQQALGLGLQFLLWYDEGEERNRGNFPPRFSGRQFPNYSSELNVNALELEDSALYLCASRLYNEQFFGPGTRLTVL.

The chain recombines TRBV7-2 with TRBJ2-7, with 14 bases aligning to TRBD2. The germline gives CDR1 SGHTA, CDR2 FQGNSA. This CDR3 has 18 residues. Germline trimming cut 2 bases from V and 4 bases from J; bases unmatched to any gene: 10. In DNA, the CDR3 is TGTGCCAGCAGCTTAAGAGTAGGGACTAGCGGGGGCCGATACGAGCAGTACTTC. This gives the protein CASSLRVGTSGGRYEQYF.

Within the sample, this clone is medium-sized. CDR3 nucleotide sequence: TGTGCCAGCAGCCCCCGCGAAGGGGAATCACCCCTCCACTTT. Its translation is CASSPREGESPLHF. The chain couples TRBV7-6 to TRBJ1-6; perhaps TRBD1 as D (5 bases). V lost 5 bases and J 10 bases, leaving 15 bases between the germline ends. This CDR3 region has 14 residues. Germline V lookup: CDR1 SGHVS, CDR2 FNYEAQ. The full variable domain, completed using reference TRBV7-6 and TRBJ1-6, is GAGVSQSPRYKVTKRGQDVALRCDPISGHVSLYWYRQALGQGPEFLTYFNYEAQQDKSGLPNDRFSAERPEGSISTLTIQRTEQRDSAMYRCASSPREGESPLHFGNGTRLTVT.

The chain combines TRBV5-1 with TRBJ2-2; TRBD2 matches 10 bases. The CDR3 covers 16 residues. The junction had 4 bases not matched to a gene; V was cut back by 4 bases and J by 1 base. Germline loops: CDR1 SGHRS, CDR2 YFSETQ. The CDR3 spells CASSHRLAGNTGELFF. CDR3 nucleotides: TGCGCCAGCAGCCATAGACTAGCGGGGAACACCGGGGAGCTGTTTTTT.

The chain employs TRBV9 and TRBJ2-7; 8 nucleotides align to TRBD2. V shed 4 bases and J 0 bases; nucleotides not matched to a gene: 3. This CDR3 has 14 residues. Germline V gives CDR1 SGDLS, CDR2 YYNGEE. Written as DNA, the CDR3 is TGTGCCAGCAGCAACGGGGGGGACTCCTACGAGCAGTACTTC. Encoded protein: CASSNGGDSYEQYF.

V gene TRBV27 combines with J gene TRBJ1-4; 9 bases are shared with TRBD1. Trimming at V came to 5 bases and at J to 8 bases, leaving 9 bases not matched to a gene. This CDR3 spans 15 amino acids. In germline, CDR1 is MNHEY, CDR2 SMNVEV (reference sequence). The CDR3 protein is CASSPVTGGWEKLFF. CDR3 nucleotide sequence: TGTGCCAGCAGTCCAGTCACAGGGGGCTGGGAAAAACTGTTTTTT.

This chain connects TRBV7-2 to TRBJ2-1; 9 bases match TRBD2. The CDR3 is 13 amino acids. From germline, CDR1 is SGHTA and CDR2 FQGNSA. V dropped 8 bases and J dropped 6; count of bases not matched to a gene: 5. The CDR3 sequence is CASRAGGRNEQFF. CDR3 nucleotide sequence: TGTGCCAGCCGGGCGGGGGGGCGCAATGAGCAGTTCTTC.